The T cell receptor beta chain under discussion was sequenced for a study of T cell changes during pregnancy in multiple sclerosis. From germline, CDR1 is MNHEY and CDR2 SVGAGI. V lost 6 bases and J 3 bases, leaving 18 bases between the germline ends. CDR3 length: 15 residues. Measured with immunoSEQ multiplex PCR; TCRdb has only the in-frame clones, and not every one. The sample lists some 93,000 clones; 92% were seen once. The material was peripheral blood, obtained after pregnancy. The chain recombines TRBV6-5 with TRBJ2-7, with a tentative D call TRBD2 (6 bases). This sequence was found in a female donor with multiple sclerosis, enrolled in a pregnancy study. The CDR3, as DNA: TGTGCCAGCAGAGTAGCACACGGGAGTAACTACGAGCAGTACTTC. Its translation is CASRVAHGSNYEQYF.